This T cell receptor (beta chain) was observed in a study of blood T cell repertoires in COVID-19. Original methodology: Amplification from reference gene primers served as the basis for estimated nucleated cell counts. Clones were sequenced by immunoSEQ multiplex PCR, and TCRdb holds only the in-frame ones, with some missing. V, J and clone size derive from that table, while D and trimming were established from the DNA sequence. The sample shows about 400,000 clones, around 87% of them seen only once. V gave up 4 bases and J gave up 5 bases; unmatched junction bases: 4. The CDR3 totals 14 residues. The germline CDR1 and CDR2 sequences are SGHDN and FVKESK.

The gene calls are TRBV14 and TRBJ2-1, with 8 bases fitting TRBD2. This clonotype was obtained from a man between 40 and 49 years old in a cohort exposed to, infected with or recovered from COVID-19 (not recorded which). Sequencing input: PBMCs or T cells enriched from blood (not recorded which). The CDR3 sequence: CASSRWTSNNEQFF. The DNA of the CDR3 is TGTGCCAGCAGCCGGTGGACTAGCAACAATGAGCAGTTCTTC.